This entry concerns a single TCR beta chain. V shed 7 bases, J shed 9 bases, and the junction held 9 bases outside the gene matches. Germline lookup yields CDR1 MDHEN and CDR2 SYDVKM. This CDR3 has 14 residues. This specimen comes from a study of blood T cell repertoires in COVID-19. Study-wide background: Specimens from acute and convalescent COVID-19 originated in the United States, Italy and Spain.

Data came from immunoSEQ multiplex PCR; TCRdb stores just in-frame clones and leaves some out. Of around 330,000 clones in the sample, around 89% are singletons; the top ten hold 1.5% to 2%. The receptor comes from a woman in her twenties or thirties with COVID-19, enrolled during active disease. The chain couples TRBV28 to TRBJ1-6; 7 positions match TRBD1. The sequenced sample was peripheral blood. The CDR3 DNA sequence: TGTGCCAGCACCCCCCACCCAGGGGGTTCACCCCTCCACTTT. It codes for CASTPHPGGSPLHF.